This is a list of T cell receptor beta chains from one sample in a study of shared clonotypes between healthy human individuals. Data came from immunoSEQ multiplex PCR; TCRdb stores just in-frame clones and leaves some out. The sample has roughly 300,000 clones, over 70% seen once. What was sequenced was memory CD4+ T cells sorted from blood. These receptors were taken from a man between 25 and 39 years old in good health. Each CDR3 is given with its conserved first and last residue. A D gene is named only where the DNA matches it firmly. Rows may omit the clone size; those that give it use once, few, many or a size class.

>once|NA|TRBV5-5|TRBJ1-2
CASSLGPGNNYGYTF
TGTGCCAGCAGCTTGGGGCCGGGGAATAACTATGGCTACACCTTC
>NA|NA|TRBV11-2|TRBJ2-3
CASSSFIGPATDTQYF
TGTGCCAGCAGCTCATTCATTGGGCCCGCCACAGATACGCAGTATTTT
>few|TRBD1|TRBV5-6|TRBJ2-3
CASSRGQILSDTQYF
TGTGCCAGCAGCCGGGGACAGATCTTATCTGATACGCAGTATTTT
>NA|NA|TRBV28|TRBJ1-2
CASSFPGLTPGGYTF
TGTGCCAGCAGTTTCCCCGGTCTAACGCCCGGTGGCTACACCTTC
>NA|NA|TRBV19|TRBJ1-1
CASSIGKNTEAFF
TGTGCCAGTAGTATTGGCAAGAACACTGAAGCTTTCTTT
>NA|NA|TRBV29-1|TRBJ1-2
CSVEDDYGYTF
TGCAGCGTTGAAGATGACTATGGCTACACCTTC
>NA|NA|TRBV30|TRBJ2-1
CAWSLSVWGEQFF
TGTGCCTGGAGTTTAAGTGTTTGGGGAGAGCAGTTCTTC
>NA|NA|TRBV6-1|TRBJ1-5
CASSLRGWDNQPQHF
TGTGCCAGCAGTCTTAGGGGGTGGGACAATCAGCCCCAGCATTTT
>NA|TRBD1|TRBV7-2|TRBJ1-4
CASSLAGTANEKLFF
TGTGCCAGCAGCTTAGCCGGGACAGCGAATGAAAAACTGTTTTTT
>NA|TRBD1|TRBV6-6|TRBJ2-7
CASSYQRQGSYEQYF
TGTGCCAGCAGTTACCAAAGACAGGGGTCCTACGAGCAGTACTTC
>NA|NA|TRBV30|TRBJ1-3
CAWSGSLGNTIYF
TGTGCCTGGAGTGGCTCCCTCGGAAACACCATATATTTT
>NA|TRBD2|TRBV7-9|TRBJ2-3
CASTEAGVGTDTQYF
TGTGCCAGCACTGAAGCGGGAGTGGGCACAGATACGCAGTATTTT
>few|NA|TRBV18|TRBJ1-5
CASSPDKIRGNQPQHF
TGTGCCAGCTCACCAGATAAAATACGGGGCAATCAGCCCCAGCATTTT
>NA|NA|TRBV4-3|TRBJ1-2
CASSQDPAGAYGYTF
TGCGCCAGCAGCCAAGATCCGGCTGGGGCTTATGGCTACACCTTC
>NA|NA|TRBV7-9|TRBJ2-7
CASSRYLEEYF
TGTGCCAGCAGCCGTTATTTGGAGGAGTACTTC
>NA|NA|TRBV11-2|TRBJ1-1
CASSLVLVNTEAFF
TGTGCCAGCAGCTTAGTCTTAGTGAACACTGAAGCTTTCTTT
>NA|NA|TRBV29-1|TRBJ1-2
CSVEDRHQGTIGYTF
TGCAGCGTTGAAGACCGACACCAGGGAACTATCGGCTACACCTTC
>NA|TRBD1|TRBV5-1|TRBJ2-5
CASSPDPGQRAQETQYF
TGCGCCAGCAGCCCGGACCCGGGACAGAGAGCACAAGAGACCCAGTACTTC
>many|TRBD1|TRBV7-8|TRBJ1-2
CASSLAGTGRGYTF
TGTGCCAGCAGCTTAGCGGGGACAGGGCGCGGCTACACCTTC
>NA|NA|TRBV28|TRBJ1-1
CASRPRTRTEAFF
TGTGCCAGCAGACCCCGGACACGCACTGAAGCTTTCTTT
>NA|TRBD2|TRBV28|TRBJ2-7
CASSSPLAGGTYEQYF
TGTGCCAGCAGTTCTCCCCTAGCGGGAGGGACCTACGAGCAGTACTTC
>once|NA|TRBV7-3|TRBJ2-2
CASSLTAGGELFF
TGTGCCAGCAGCTTAACGGCAGGCGGGGAGCTGTTTTTT
>many|NA|TRBV6-1|TRBJ2-7
CASSVGALLSYEQYF
TGTGCCAGCAGTGTCGGGGCCCTCCTGAGCTACGAGCAGTACTTC
>once|NA|TRBV5-6|TRBJ1-1
CASSSTGTFVTEAFF
TGTGCCAGCAGCTCAACCGGGACATTTGTCACTGAAGCTTTCTTT
>NA|NA|TRBV29-1|TRBJ2-1
CSVEGGRGTYNEQFF
TGCAGCGTTGAAGGGGGTCGGGGAACCTACAATGAGCAGTTCTTC
>few|TRBD1|TRBV28|TRBJ2-7
CASSPPGQRHYRIYEQYF
TGTGCCAGCAGTCCCCCGGGACAGCGACACTATAGAATCTACGAGCAGTACTTC
>NA|NA|TRBV2|TRBJ2-2
CASRIEVTGELFF
TGTGCCAGCAGGATAGAGGTAACCGGGGAGCTGTTTTTT
>NA|TRBD2|TRBV4-3|TRBJ2-2
CASSLGLADQTGELFF
TGCGCCAGCAGCCTCGGACTAGCGGACCAAACCGGGGAGCTGTTTTTT
>NA|TRBD1|TRBV5-4|TRBJ2-7
CASSPGQGRYEQYF
TGTGCCAGCAGCCCCGGACAGGGTCGGTACGAGCAGTACTTC
>few|NA|TRBV27|TRBJ1-1
CASSNLRSTEAFF
TGTGCCAGCTCCAATTTGCGAAGCACTGAAGCTTTCTTT
>NA|NA|TRBV5-8|TRBJ2-1
CASGWIGSYNEQFF
TGTGCCAGCGGTTGGATCGGCTCCTACAATGAGCAGTTCTTC
>few|NA|TRBV14|TRBJ2-2
CASSQGWPNTGELFF
TGTGCCAGCAGCCAAGGGTGGCCCAACACCGGGGAGCTGTTTTTT
>NA|NA|TRBV4-2|TRBJ2-2
CASSQISLPGTGELFF
TGTGCCAGCAGCCAGATTTCCCTCCCTGGGACCGGGGAGCTGTTTTTT
>NA|NA|TRBV2|TRBJ2-3
CASSGSGFGTDTQYF
TGTGCCAGCAGTGGAAGTGGGTTCGGCACAGATACGCAGTATTTT
>few|NA|TRBV19|TRBJ1-5
CASSPGQAPYQPQHF
TGTGCCAGTAGTCCCGGGCAGGCCCCCTATCAGCCCCAGCATTTT
>NA|NA|TRBV7-2|TRBJ2-5
CASSFQSGAGLETQYF
TGTGCCAGCAGCTTCCAATCCGGGGCGGGGCTAGAGACCCAGTACTTC
>NA|NA|TRBV5-1|TRBJ2-1
CASKRRAGHEQFF
TGCGCCAGCAAGAGGCGAGCCGGTCATGAGCAGTTCTTC
>few|NA|TRBV7-9|TRBJ2-1
CASSQGYSYLDEQFF
TGTGCCAGCAGCCAGGGGTATAGCTACCTCGATGAGCAGTTCTTC
>NA|NA|TRBV27|TRBJ1-2
CASSLGGFGYTF
TGTGCCAGCAGTTTAGGGGGGTTTGGCTACACCTTC
>NA|NA|TRBV10-3|TRBJ2-6
CAISSPSGANVLTF
TGTGCCATCAGCAGTCCCTCTGGGGCCAACGTCCTGACTTTC